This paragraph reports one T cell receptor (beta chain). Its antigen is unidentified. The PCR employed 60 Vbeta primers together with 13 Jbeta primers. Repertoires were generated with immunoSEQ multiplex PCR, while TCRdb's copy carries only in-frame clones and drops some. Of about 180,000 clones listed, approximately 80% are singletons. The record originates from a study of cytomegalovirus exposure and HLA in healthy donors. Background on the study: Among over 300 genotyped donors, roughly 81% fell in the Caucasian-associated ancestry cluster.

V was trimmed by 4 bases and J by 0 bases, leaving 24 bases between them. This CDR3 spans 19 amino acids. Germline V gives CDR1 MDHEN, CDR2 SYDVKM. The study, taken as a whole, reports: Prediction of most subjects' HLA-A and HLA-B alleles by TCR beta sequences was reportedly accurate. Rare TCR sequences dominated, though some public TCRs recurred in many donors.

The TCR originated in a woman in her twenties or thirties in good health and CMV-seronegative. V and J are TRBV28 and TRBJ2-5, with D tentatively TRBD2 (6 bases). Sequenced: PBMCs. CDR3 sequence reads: CASSSPYGGLLSYQETQYF. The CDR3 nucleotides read TGTGCCAGCAGTTCCCCTTATGGAGGGCTCCTTTCGTACCAAGAGACCCAGTACTTC. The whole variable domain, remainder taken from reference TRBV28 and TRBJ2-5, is DVKVTQSSRYLVKRTGEKVFLECVQDMDHENMFWYRQDPGLGLRLIYFSYDVKMKEKGDIPEGYSVSREKKERFSLILESASTNQTSMYLCASSSPYGGLLSYQETQYFGPGTRLLVL.